The clone carrying this T cell receptor beta chain was observed a single time. Germline V gives CDR1 LGHNA, CDR2 YSLEER. The CDR3 consists of 16 residues. Between the trimmed V and J ends, which lost 4 bases and 0 bases, there was a span of 13 bases. TCRdb's copy holds only in-frame clones and misses some; the assay was immunoSEQ multiplex PCR. The repertoire includes over 150,000 clones, 90% to 95% of them detected once, and about 0.31% sits in the top ten. This record belongs to a study of OX40 agonist ivuxolimab in advanced cancers. Looking at the study overall: Patients were infused with ivuxolimab every 2 weeks at 0.01 to 10 mg/kg. Around 40% of patients had received prior checkpoint inhibitor therapy. Patients with hepatocellular carcinoma, melanoma, renal cell or head and neck cancer made up the dose-escalation patients.

The rearrangement uses TRBV4-3 and TRBJ2-1; possible D gene TRBD2, 5 bases. The sequences come from CD4+ or CD8+ T cells sorted from blood, collected in a trial of the OX40 agonist ivuxolimab. The TCR was taken from an adult with an advanced solid tumor such as melanoma, head and neck, liver or kidney cancer. CDR3 DNA: TGCGCCAGCAGCCCGGCTGCGGGTAGCTCCTACAATGAGCAGTTCTTC. Translated: CASSPAAGSSYNEQFF.